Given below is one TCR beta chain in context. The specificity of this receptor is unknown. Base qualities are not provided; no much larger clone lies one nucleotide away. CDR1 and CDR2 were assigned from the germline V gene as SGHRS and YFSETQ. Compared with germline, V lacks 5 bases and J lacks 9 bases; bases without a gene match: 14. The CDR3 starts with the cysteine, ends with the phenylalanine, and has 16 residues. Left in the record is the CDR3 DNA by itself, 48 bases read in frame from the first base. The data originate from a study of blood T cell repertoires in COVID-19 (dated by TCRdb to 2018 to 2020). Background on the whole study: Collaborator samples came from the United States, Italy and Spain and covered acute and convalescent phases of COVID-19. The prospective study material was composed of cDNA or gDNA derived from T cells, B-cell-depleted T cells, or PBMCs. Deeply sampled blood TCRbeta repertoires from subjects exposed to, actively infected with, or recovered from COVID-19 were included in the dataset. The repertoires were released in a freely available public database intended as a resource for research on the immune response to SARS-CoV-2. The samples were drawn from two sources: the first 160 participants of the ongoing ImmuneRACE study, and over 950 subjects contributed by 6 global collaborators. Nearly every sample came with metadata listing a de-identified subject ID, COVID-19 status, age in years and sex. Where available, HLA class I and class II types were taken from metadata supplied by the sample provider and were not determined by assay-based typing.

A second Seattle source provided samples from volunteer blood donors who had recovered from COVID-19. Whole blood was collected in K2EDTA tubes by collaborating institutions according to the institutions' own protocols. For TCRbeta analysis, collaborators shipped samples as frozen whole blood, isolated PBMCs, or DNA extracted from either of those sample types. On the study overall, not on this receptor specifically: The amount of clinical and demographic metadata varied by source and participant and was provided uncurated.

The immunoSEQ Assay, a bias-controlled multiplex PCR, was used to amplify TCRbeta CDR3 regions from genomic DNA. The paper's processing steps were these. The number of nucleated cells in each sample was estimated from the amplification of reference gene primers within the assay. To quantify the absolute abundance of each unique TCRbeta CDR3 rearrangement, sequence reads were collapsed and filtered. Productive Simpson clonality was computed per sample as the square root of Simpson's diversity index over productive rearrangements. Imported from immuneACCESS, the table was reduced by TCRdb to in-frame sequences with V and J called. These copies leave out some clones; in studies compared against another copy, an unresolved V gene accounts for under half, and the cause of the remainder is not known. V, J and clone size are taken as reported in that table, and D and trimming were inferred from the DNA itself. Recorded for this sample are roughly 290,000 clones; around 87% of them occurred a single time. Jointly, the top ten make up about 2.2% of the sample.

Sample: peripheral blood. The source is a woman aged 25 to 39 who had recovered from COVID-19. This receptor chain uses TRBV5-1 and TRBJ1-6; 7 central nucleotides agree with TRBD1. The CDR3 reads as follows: CASSSGDSAGGSPLHF. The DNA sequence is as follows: TGCGCCAGCAGTTCGGGGGACTCGGCAGGGGGTTCACCCCTCCACTTT.